This TCR beta chain was documented in a study of read filtering for tumor transcriptome and immune sequencing. Study overall: Per sample, TCR-region reads ranged about 3.5 to 11 million by IR-seq, about 75 to 1273 by RNA-seq.

Sampling of bone marrow took place during active disease in every patient. Notes on the study in general: About four fifths of IR-seq clonotypes had a single read, yet these held about 3.4% of reads. Correlation between methods rose after single-read clonotypes were removed.

This clonotype showed up many times. What it binds is unknown. Molecular barcoded adaptors covering alpha/delta and beta/gamma chains were used on around 400 ng RNA. MiXCR, applied by TCRdb to the reads, yields one record per CDR3 protein. The sample yields over 50,000 distinct CDR3 sequences, about 21% seen once. The CDR3 is made up of 14 amino acids. Germline lookup yields CDR1 LGHDT and CDR2 YNNKEL (reference sequence). V was pared by 3 bases and J by 8 bases, with 14 bases between. The clonotype comes from a donor at least 40 years old with multiple myeloma. The chain combines TRBV3-1 with TRBJ2-1, with D perhaps matching TRBD1 or TRBD2 (6 bases each). The sample consisted of a population of CD138-negative cells sorted from bone marrow. CDR3 DNA sequence: TGTGCCAGCAGCCATAGCGGCAGGGGTGATGAGCAGTTCTTC. This encodes CASSHSGRGDEQFF.